The 23 T cell receptor beta chains in this list originate from one sample, sequenced in a study of T-cell memory formation after mild COVID-19. TCRdb analysed the 5' RACE reads with MiXCR anew, one entry per CDR3 protein. The data show approximately 340,000 distinct CDR3 sequences, around a sixth seen once. Material for sequencing was PBMCs or a T cell subset sorted from them (not recorded which). The receptors shown here come from a man between 18 and 29 years old who had mild COVID-19 (a few samples of this study predate the infection). Cell type and time point are not known.

This clonotype was picked up a small number of times. The chain uses TRBV29-1 and TRBJ1-4, with TRBD1 matching 9 bases. Germline values: CDR1 SQVTM, CDR2 ANQGSEA. V lost 3 bases and J lost 8; bases outside the gene matches: 4. The CDR3 loop spans 13 amino acids. The CDR3, as DNA: TGCAGCGTTGAGGACAGGGGAGGCGAAAAACTGTTTTTT. Its translation is CSVEDRGGEKLFF.

Only a few counts were recorded for this clonotype. The chain has TRBV5-1 and TRBJ2-2; no reliable D call. CDR3 length: 11 residues. V was clipped by 9 bases and J by 2 bases, with 5 bases between them. Germline V gene data show CDR1 as SGHRS and CDR2 as YFSETQ. Here the CDR3 reads CATVNTGELFF. CDR3 nucleotide sequence: TGCGCCACCGTAAACACCGGGGAGCTGTTTTTT.

This clonotype occurred a few times. The chain carries TRBV9 and TRBJ1-2; D remains unclear. The ends were cut back, 7 bases at V and 2 bases at J, with 6 bases in the middle. This CDR3 spans 11 amino acids. In germline, CDR1 is SGDLS, CDR2 YYNGEE. The CDR3 reads CASADNYGYTF. For the CDR3, the DNA is TGTGCCAGCGCTGACAACTATGGCTACACCTTC.

This sequence joins TRBV3-1 and TRBJ1-5; D not certain. Looked up from germline, CDR1 is LGHDT and CDR2 is YNNKEL (reference sequence). Trimming shortened V by 4 bases and J by 2 bases, and 9 bases separated the two germline ends. The CDR3 is made up of 14 amino acids. In nucleotides, the CDR3 is TGTGCCAGCAGCCTAAATACAGGCAATCAGCCCCAGCATTTT. Residues: CASSLNTGNQPQHF.

The chain combines TRBV20-1 with TRBJ2-7, with 8 bases fitting TRBD2. Germline V gene sequence: CDR1 DFQATT, CDR2 SNEGSKA (reference sequence). Trimming cost V 3 bases and J 3 bases; bases outside gene matches: 10. The CDR3 consists of 15 residues. This CDR3 reads CSARPERAGDYEQYF. CDR3 DNA: TGCAGTGCTAGGCCGGAGAGAGCGGGGGACTACGAGCAGTACTTC.

V and J are TRBV4-2 and TRBJ1-5; D call uncertain. Trimming took off 0 bases at V and 0 bases at J, with 9 bases between the two ends. The CDR3 length is 16 residues. Germline V gene sequence: CDR1 LGHNA, CDR2 YNFKEQ. The CDR3 DNA reads as TGTGCCAGCAGCCAAGATTTTGCAGATAGCAATCAGCCCCAGCATTTT. It specifies CASSQDFADSNQPQHF.

The chain couples TRBV7-6 to TRBJ2-1; D tentatively fits TRBD1 or TRBD2 (6 bases each). The CDR3 covers 14 residues. The ends were cut back, 2 bases at V and 7 bases at J, with 12 bases in the middle. In germline, CDR1 is SGHVS, CDR2 FNYEAQ. Here the CDR3 reads CASSLNREANEQFF. CDR3 coding DNA: TGTGCCAGCAGCTTAAACAGGGAGGCAAATGAGCAGTTCTTC.

This chain uses TRBV5-6 with TRBJ2-7, with 9 bases identical to TRBD1. The junction had 2 bases not matched to a gene; V was cut back by 1 base and J by 0 bases. This CDR3 comprises 15 residues. Germline CDR1 is SGHDT and CDR2 is YYEEEE. The CDR3 nucleotides read TGTGCCAGCAGCTTGTTGGACAGGGGCTCCTACGAGCAGTACGTC. Its protein is CASSLLDRGSYEQYV.

This clonotype showed up just a few times. The chain combines TRBV4-3 with TRBJ2-3; TRBD2 matches 11 bases. The CDR3 is 15 amino acids. V trimming: 4 bases; J trimming: 4 bases; junction bases outside the gene matches: 4. Per germline, CDR1 LGHNA and CDR2 YSLEER. The CDR3 DNA follows: TGCGCCAGCAGCCTACTAGCGGGGGAGGCAGATACGCAGTATTTT. It is translated as CASSLLAGEADTQYF.

This clonotype has only a few counts. The chain is built from TRBV12-3 or TRBV12-4 and TRBJ1-5; unclear D gene. Trimming left V 3 bases short and J 7 bases short, with 7 bases between. The CDR3 consists of 12 residues. The CDR3 nucleotides are TGTGCCAGCAGTTTCGACGAGCAGCCCCAGCATTTT. Translating gives CASSFDEQPQHF.

The genes are TRBV6-5 and TRBJ2-5; D possibly corresponds to TRBD2 (5 bases). The CDR3 extends over 14 amino acids. CDR1 is MNHEY, CDR2 SVGAGI, per germline. V was clipped by 0 bases and J by 5 bases, with 10 bases between them. The CDR3, as DNA: TGTGCCAGCAGTTACTCAGCTAGGAGGGAGACCCAGTACTTC. Translated: CASSYSARRETQYF.

This clonotype came up many times. This rearrangement joins TRBV9 to TRBJ2-1; 7 nucleotides agree with TRBD1. The CDR3 loop spans 14 amino acids. The junction had 4 bases not matched to a gene; V was cut back by 0 bases and J by 7 bases. CDR1 is SGDLS and CDR2 is YYNGEE in the germline V gene. CDR3 nucleotides: TGTGCCAGCAGCGTAGGAGGCAGGGGGAATGAGCAGTTCTTC. Residues: CASSVGGRGNEQFF.

This clonotype appeared a few times. The V gene is TRBV4-2, the J gene TRBJ2-7, with 11 bases fitting TRBD1. The germline CDR1 and CDR2 sequences are LGHNA and YNFKEQ. This CDR3 region has 16 residues. The junction had 5 bases not matched to a gene; V was cut back by 1 base and J by 3 bases. The CDR3 sequence: CASSQGRGQGDYEQYF. CDR3 sequence (DNA): TGTGCCAGCAGCCAAGGAAGGGGACAGGGGGACTACGAGCAGTACTTC.

In nucleotides, the CDR3 is TGCGCCAGCAGCGGGCGGACCGCGGGAAGGGTTGAAGCTTTCTTT. Protein sequence: CASSGRTAGRVEAFF. The rearrangement uses TRBV5-1 and TRBJ1-1; no reliable D call. Germline loops: CDR1 SGHRS, CDR2 YFSETQ. V was shortened by 4 bases and J by 7 bases, with 20 bases between the two germline ends. The length of the CDR3 is 15 residues.

This clonotype was counted once. V is TRBV6-6 and J is TRBJ1-5, with 7 nucleotides matching TRBD1. CDR3 length: 14 residues. Unmatched junction bases numbered 8, after V lost 7 bases and J lost 5 bases. The germline V gene has CDR1 MNHNY and CDR2 SVGAGI (reference sequence). CDR3 in amino acids: CASKVLRGHQPQHF. Written as DNA, the CDR3 is TGTGCCAGCAAGGTGTTGAGGGGGCATCAGCCCCAGCATTTT.

This clonotype has only a few counts. V usage is TRBV4-1 and J usage is TRBJ2-7; TRBD1 agrees at 8 bases. This CDR3 comprises 15 residues. Trimming at V came to 3 bases and at J to 1 base, leaving 5 bases not matched to a gene. Germline V gives CDR1 MGHRA, CDR2 YSYEKL. The CDR3 coding sequence is TGCGCCAGCAGCCACAGACAGGGGATATCCTACGAGCAGTACGTC. This translates into CASSHRQGISYEQYV.

This clonotype has only a few counts. This chain links TRBV20-1 with TRBJ2-3; D may be TRBD1 or TRBD2 (5 bases each). There are 16 residues in the CDR3. Trimming removed 5 bases from V and 0 bases from J, with 18 bases in between. Germline V CDR1 and CDR2: DFQATT, SNEGSKA (reference sequence). CDR3 bases: TGCAGTGCTTCGGGACCCCCCCCAGGGAGCACAGATACGCAGTATTTT. It specifies CSASGPPPGSTDTQYF.

The J gene is TRBJ2-3, the V gene TRBV6-5; 7 bases match TRBD2. J was trimmed by 2 bases and V by 1 base; bases with no gene match: 3. Germline CDR1 reads MNHEY; CDR2 reads SVGAGI. This CDR3 contains 15 residues. This CDR3 reads CASSYLGGTTDTQYF. CDR3 bases: TGTGCCAGCAGTTACTTGGGGGGGACCACAGATACGCAGTATTTT.

The J gene is TRBJ2-3, the V gene TRBV12-3 or TRBV12-4; the D is unclear. CDR3 length: 15 residues. V was pared by 5 bases and J by 3 bases, with 15 bases between. The CDR3 protein is CASSPTRHVTDTQYF. The CDR3 nucleotides are TGTGCCAGCAGTCCGACAAGGCACGTAACAGATACGCAGTATTTT.

This clonotype was found a few times. The rearrangement links TRBV7-3 to TRBJ2-5, with 14 bases that match TRBD2. Trimming at V came to 3 bases and at J to 5 bases, leaving 5 bases not matched to a gene. The germline V gene encodes CDR1 SGHTA and CDR2 FQGTGA. This CDR3 comprises 16 residues. This CDR3 is CASSLTSGGAWETQYF. For the CDR3, the DNA is TGTGCCAGCAGCTTGACTAGCGGGGGGGCGTGGGAGACCCAGTACTTC.

This clonotype was seen at least ten times. The chain couples TRBV7-7 to TRBJ2-3; 9 bases fit TRBD2. The CDR3 has 14 amino acids. Germline CDR1 SSHAT, CDR2 FNYEAQ (reference sequence). V was pared by 5 bases and J by 5 bases, with 5 bases of the junction left unmatched. This CDR3 is CASSGGGAGDTQYF. As DNA, the CDR3 is TGTGCCAGCAGCGGCGGGGGGGCAGGAGATACGCAGTATTTT.

The V gene is TRBV30, the J gene TRBJ1-2, with 8 bases matching TRBD1. The germline V gene encodes CDR1 GTSNPN and CDR2 SVGIG (reference sequence). J was trimmed by 7 bases and V by 3 bases; bases with no gene match: 10. This CDR3 has 14 amino acids. The CDR3 DNA sequence: TGTGCCTGGAGCACTAGACAGGGGAGAAGTGGCTACACCTTC. Amino acids: CAWSTRQGRSGYTF.

The rearrangement joins TRBV7-8 to TRBJ1-5; D gene ambiguous. The V gene lost 2 bases and the J gene lost 9 bases, with 17 bases spanning the gap. Per the germline V gene, CDR1 is SGHVS and CDR2 is FQNEAQ. The CDR3 has 15 residues. CDR3 sequence reads: CASSLQVAVQRPQHF. The CDR3 nucleotides read TGTGCCAGCAGCTTACAGGTGGCAGTACAGAGGCCCCAGCATTTT.